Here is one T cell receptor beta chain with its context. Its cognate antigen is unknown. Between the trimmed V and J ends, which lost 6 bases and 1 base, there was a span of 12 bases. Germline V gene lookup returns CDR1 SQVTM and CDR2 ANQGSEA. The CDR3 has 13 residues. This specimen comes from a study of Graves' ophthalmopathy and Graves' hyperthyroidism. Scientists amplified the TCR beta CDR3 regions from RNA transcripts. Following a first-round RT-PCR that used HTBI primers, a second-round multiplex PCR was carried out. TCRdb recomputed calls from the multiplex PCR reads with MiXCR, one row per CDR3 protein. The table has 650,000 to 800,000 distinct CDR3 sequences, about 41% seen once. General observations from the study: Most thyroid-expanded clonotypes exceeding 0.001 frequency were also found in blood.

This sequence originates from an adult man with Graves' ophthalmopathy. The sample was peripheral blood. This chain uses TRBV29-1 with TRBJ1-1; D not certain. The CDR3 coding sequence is TGCAGCGTCCTGGACGGGGAGAACACTGAAGCTTTCTTT. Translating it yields CSVLDGENTEAFF.